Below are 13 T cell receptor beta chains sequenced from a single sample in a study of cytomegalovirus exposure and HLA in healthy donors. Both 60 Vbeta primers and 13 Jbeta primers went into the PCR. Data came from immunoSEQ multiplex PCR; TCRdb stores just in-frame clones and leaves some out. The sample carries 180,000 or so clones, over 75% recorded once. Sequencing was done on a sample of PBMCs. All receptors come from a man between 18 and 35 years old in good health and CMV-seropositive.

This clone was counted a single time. In DNA form, the CDR3 reads TGTGCCAGCAGCTTAGCCTGGACAGAGGCCTACAATGAGCAGTTCTTC. Translated: CASSLAWTEAYNEQFF. This sequence joins TRBV7-6 and TRBJ2-1, with D perhaps matching TRBD1 (6 bases). The CDR3 contains 16 residues. V lost 0 bases to trimming and J lost 2 bases, with 11 bases between them. The germline CDR1 and CDR2 sequences are SGHVS and FNYEAQ.

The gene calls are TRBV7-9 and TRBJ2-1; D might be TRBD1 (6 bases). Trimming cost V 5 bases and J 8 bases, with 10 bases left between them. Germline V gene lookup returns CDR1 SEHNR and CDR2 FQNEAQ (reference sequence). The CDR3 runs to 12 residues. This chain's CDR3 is CASSQGWDEQFF. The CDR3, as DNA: TGTGCCAGCAGCCAGGGGTGGGATGAGCAGTTCTTC. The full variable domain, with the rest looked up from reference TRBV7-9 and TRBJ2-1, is DTGVSQNPRHKITKRGQNVTFRCDPISEHNRLYWYRQTLGQGPEFLTYFQNEAQLEKSRLLSDRFSAERPKGSFSTLEIQRTEQGDSAMYLCASSQGWDEQFFGPGTRLTVL.

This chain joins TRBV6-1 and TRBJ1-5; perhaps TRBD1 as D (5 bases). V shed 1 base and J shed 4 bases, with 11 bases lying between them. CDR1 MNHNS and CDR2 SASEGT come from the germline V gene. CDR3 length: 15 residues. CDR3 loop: CASSEGSRVNQPQHF. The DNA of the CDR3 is TGTGCCAGCAGTGAAGGCTCCAGGGTGAATCAGCCCCAGCATTTT.

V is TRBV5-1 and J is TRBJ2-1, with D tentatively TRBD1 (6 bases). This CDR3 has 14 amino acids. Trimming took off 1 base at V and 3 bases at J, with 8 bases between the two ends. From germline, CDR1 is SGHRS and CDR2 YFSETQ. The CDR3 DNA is TGCGCCAGCAGCTTGCGACAGGTCTACAATGAGCAGTTCTTC. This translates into CASSLRQVYNEQFF.

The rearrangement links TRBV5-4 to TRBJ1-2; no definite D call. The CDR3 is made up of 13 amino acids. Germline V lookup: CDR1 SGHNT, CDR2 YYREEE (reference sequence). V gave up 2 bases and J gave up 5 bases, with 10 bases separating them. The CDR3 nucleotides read TGTGCCAGCAGCTTAGGGAGGGAGTATGGCTACACCTTC. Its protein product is CASSLGREYGYTF.

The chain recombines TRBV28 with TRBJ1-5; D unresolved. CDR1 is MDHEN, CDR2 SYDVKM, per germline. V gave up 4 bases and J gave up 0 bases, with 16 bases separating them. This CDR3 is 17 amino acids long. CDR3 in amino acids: CASSSPQQTLSNQPQHF. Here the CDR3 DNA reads TGTGCCAGCAGTTCTCCGCAACAAACCCTTAGCAATCAGCCCCAGCATTTT.

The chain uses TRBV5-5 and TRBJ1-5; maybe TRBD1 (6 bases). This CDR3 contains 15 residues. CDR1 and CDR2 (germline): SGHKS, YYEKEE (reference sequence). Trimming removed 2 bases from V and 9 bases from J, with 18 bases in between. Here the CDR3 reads CASSFEGQGITPQHF. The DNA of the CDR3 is TGTGCCAGCAGCTTTGAGGGGCAGGGGATAACGCCCCAGCATTTT.

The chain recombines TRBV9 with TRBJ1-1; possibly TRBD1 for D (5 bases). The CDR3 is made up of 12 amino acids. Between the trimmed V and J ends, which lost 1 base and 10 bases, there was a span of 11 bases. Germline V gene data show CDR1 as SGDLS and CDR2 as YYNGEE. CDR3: CASSVSSGRAFF. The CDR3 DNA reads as TGTGCCAGCAGCGTATCTTCAGGGCGAGCTTTCTTT. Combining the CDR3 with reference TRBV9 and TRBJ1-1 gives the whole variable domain DSGVTQTPKHLITATGQRVTLRCSPRSGDLSVYWYQQSLDQGLQFLIQYYNGEERAKGNILERFSAQQFPDLHSELNLSSLELGDSALYFCASSVSSGRAFFGQGTRLTVV.

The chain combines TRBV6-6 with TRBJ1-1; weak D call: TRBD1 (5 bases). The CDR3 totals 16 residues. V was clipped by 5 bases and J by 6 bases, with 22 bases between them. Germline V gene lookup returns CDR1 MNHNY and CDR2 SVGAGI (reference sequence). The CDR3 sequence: CASSQLTTGQGAEAFF. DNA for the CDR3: TGTGCCAGCAGTCAACTTACGACTGGGCAGGGTGCTGAAGCTTTCTTT.

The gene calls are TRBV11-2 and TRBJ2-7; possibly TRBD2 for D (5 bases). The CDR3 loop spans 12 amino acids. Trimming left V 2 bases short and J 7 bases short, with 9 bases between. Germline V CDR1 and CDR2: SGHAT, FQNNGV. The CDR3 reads CASSLLGEEQYF. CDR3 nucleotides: TGTGCCAGCAGCTTACTCGGGGAGGAGCAGTACTTC. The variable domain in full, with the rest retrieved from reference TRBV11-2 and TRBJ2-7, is EAGVAQSPRYKIIEKRQSVAFWCNPISGHATLYWYQQILGQGPKLLIQFQNNGVVDDSQLPKDRFSAERLKGVDSTLKIQPAKLEDSAVYLCASSLLGEEQYFGPGTRLTVT.

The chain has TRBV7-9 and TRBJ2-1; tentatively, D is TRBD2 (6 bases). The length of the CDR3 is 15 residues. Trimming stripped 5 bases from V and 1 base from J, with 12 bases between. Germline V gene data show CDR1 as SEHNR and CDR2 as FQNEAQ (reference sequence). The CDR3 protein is CASSVRGVSYNEQFF. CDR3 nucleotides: TGTGCCAGCAGCGTGCGGGGTGTTTCCTACAATGAGCAGTTCTTC.

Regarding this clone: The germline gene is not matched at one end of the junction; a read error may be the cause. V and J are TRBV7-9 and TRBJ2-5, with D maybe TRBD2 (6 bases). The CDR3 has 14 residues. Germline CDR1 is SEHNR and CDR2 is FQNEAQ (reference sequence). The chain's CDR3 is CSSSLSGFQETQYF. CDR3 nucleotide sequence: TGTTCCAGCAGCCTTAGCGGTTTCCAAGAGACCCAGTACTTC.

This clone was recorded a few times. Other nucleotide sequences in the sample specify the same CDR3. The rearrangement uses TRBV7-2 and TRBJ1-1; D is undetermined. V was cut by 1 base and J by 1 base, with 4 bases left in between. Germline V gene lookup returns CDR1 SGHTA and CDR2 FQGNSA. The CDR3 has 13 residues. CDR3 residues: CASSLGQNTEAFF. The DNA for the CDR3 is TGTGCCAGCAGCTTAGGTCAGAACACTGAAGCTTTCTTT. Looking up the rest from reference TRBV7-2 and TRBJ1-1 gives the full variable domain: GAGVSQSPSNKVTEKGKDVELRCDPISGHTALYWYRQSLGQGLEFLIYFQGNSAPDKSGLPSDRFSAERTGGSVSTLTIQRTQQEDSAVYLCASSLGQNTEAFFGQGTRLTVV.